This entry lists 9 T cell receptor beta chains sequenced from one sample in a study of cytomegalovirus exposure and HLA in healthy donors (dated by TCRdb to 2016 to 2017). Library preparation used the immunoSEQ multiplex PCR assay. A mixture of 60 forward primers for TCR Vbeta segments and 13 reverse primers for TCR Jbeta segments was used in the multiplex PCR. The table comes from immuneACCESS by way of TCRdb, which keeps in-frame sequences with V and J called. Part of the clones is missing from these tables; in studies checked, under half for an unresolved V gene and the rest for unknown reasons. The sample profile shows roughly 100,000 clones; about 76% of them were found once. In total, the top ten clones hold 6.1% of the sample. The specimen was PBMCs. These receptors all stem from a woman in her forties or fifties in good health and CMV-seropositive.

This clone was seen a handful of times. A junction boundary mismatches the germline segment, possibly from a read error. V usage is TRBV7-9 and J usage is TRBJ2-5; D remains ambiguous. The CDR3 totals 14 residues. CDR1 and CDR2 from the germline V gene are SEHNR and FQNEAQ (reference sequence). Here the CDR3 DNA reads TGTTCCAGCAGCTTCACAGTGAACGTGAAGACCCAGTACTTC. Amino acid sequence: CSSSFTVNVKTQYF.

The chain combines TRBV7-3 with TRBJ1-5; D is undetermined. From germline, CDR1 is SGHTA and CDR2 FQGTGA. The CDR3 has 13 residues. Trimming removed 5 bases at V and 5 bases at J, with 10 bases between. The CDR3 nucleotides are TGTGCCAGCAGCCTTAGCGGCGATCAGCCCCAGCATTTT. Residues: CASSLSGDQPQHF.

V usage is TRBV10-3 and J usage is TRBJ1-5, with D tentatively TRBD1 (5 bases). V was cut by 3 bases and J by 3 bases, with 9 bases left in between. There are 14 residues in the CDR3. In germline, CDR1 is ENHRY, CDR2 SYGVKD. CDR3 nucleotides: TGTGCCATCAGTGATGGGGCTTACAATCAGCCCCAGCATTTT. It specifies CAISDGAYNQPQHF.

The chain recombines TRBV11-2 with TRBJ2-5; 12 bases match TRBD1. The better agreement between TRBJ2-7 and the DNA end casts doubt on the J call. The CDR3 length is 17 residues. CDR1 SGHAT and CDR2 FQNNGV come from the germline V gene. CDR3 sequence reads: CASSPVGQGAKLHEQYF. The CDR3 DNA sequence: TGTGCCAGCAGCCCGGTGGGACAGGGGGCGAAGCTCCACGAGCAGTACTTC.

V is TRBV7-2 and J is TRBJ1-3; D ambiguous. Germline CDR1 and CDR2: SGHTA and FQGNSA. V shed 8 bases and J shed 2 bases, with 13 bases lying between them. The CDR3 contains 14 residues. Written as DNA, the CDR3 is TGTGCCAGCCGAGTAACGGGTACTGGAAACACCATATATTTT. It translates to CASRVTGTGNTIYF.

This chain joins TRBV6-1 and TRBJ1-5, with TRBD1 identical over 7 bases. Germline V lookup: CDR1 MNHNS, CDR2 SASEGT. The CDR3 runs 15 residues. The CDR3 protein is CATGTVLWGNQPQHF. CDR3 nucleotides: TGTGCAACCGGGACAGTCCTATGGGGCAATCAGCCCCAGCATTTT.

The V gene is TRBV30, the J gene TRBJ2-7; 7 nucleotides align to TRBD1. The germline gives CDR1 GTSNPN, CDR2 SVGIG (reference sequence). V lost 7 bases to trimming and J lost 3 bases; unmatched junction nucleotides: 15. The CDR3 has 15 residues. CDR3 protein: CALRGSPRGHYEQYF. In nucleotides, the CDR3 is TGTGCCTTACGGGGTTCCCCGAGGGGGCACTACGAGCAGTACTTC.

This chain joins TRBV5-1 and TRBJ2-5; possibly TRBD1 for D (5 bases). V gave up 4 bases and J gave up 6 bases, with 22 bases separating them. The CDR3 extends over 16 amino acids. Germline values: CDR1 SGHRS, CDR2 YFSETQ. The CDR3 protein is CASSQDPPVPGKTQYF. The CDR3 nucleotides read TGCGCCAGCAGCCAAGACCCTCCGGTCCCAGGGAAGACCCAGTACTTC.

V and J are TRBV7-2 and TRBJ1-5; no clear D. The ends were cut back, 3 bases at V and 1 base at J, with 4 bases in the middle. This CDR3 contains 13 residues. Germline values: CDR1 SGHTA, CDR2 FQGNSA. The CDR3 bases are TGTGCCAGCAGCTTCTACAGCAATCAGCCCCAGCATTTT. It yields the protein CASSFYSNQPQHF.